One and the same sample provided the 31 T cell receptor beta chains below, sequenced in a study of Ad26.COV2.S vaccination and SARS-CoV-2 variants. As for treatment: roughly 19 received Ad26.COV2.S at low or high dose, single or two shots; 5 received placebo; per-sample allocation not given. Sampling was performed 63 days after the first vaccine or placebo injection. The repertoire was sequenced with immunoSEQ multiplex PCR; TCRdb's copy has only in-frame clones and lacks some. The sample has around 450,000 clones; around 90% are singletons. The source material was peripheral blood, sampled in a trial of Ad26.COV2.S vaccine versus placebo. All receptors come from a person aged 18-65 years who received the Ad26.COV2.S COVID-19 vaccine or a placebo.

CDR3 sequence (DNA): TGTGCCAGCAGCCCTAGGGGGACATACAACTCTGGAAACACCATATATTTT. Protein sequence: CASSPRGTYNSGNTIYF. This chain joins TRBV7-9 and TRBJ1-3, with D possibly matching TRBD1 (6 bases). CDR1 SEHNR and CDR2 FQNEAQ come from the germline V gene (reference sequence). The CDR3 covers 17 residues. V dropped 5 bases and J dropped 0 bases, with 17 bases sitting between them. Variable domain in full (rest from reference TRBV7-9 and TRBJ1-3): DTGVSQNPRHKITKRGQNVTFRCDPISEHNRLYWYRQTLGQGPEFLTYFQNEAQLEKSRLLSDRFSAERPKGSFSTLEIQRTEQGDSAMYLCASSPRGTYNSGNTIYFGEGSWLTVV.

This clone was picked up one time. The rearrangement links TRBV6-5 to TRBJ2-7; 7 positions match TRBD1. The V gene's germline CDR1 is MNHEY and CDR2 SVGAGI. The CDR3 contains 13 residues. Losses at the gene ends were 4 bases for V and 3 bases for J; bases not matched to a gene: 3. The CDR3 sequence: CASSSTGNYEQYF. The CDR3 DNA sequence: TGTGCCAGCAGTTCGACAGGGAACTACGAGCAGTACTTC.

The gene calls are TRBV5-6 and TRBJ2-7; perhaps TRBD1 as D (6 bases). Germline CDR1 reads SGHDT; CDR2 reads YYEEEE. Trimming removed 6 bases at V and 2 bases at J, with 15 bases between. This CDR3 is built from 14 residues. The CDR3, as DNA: TGTGCCAGCAACCTTTGGGGGCTTGCCTACGAGCAGTACTTC. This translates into CASNLWGLAYEQYF.

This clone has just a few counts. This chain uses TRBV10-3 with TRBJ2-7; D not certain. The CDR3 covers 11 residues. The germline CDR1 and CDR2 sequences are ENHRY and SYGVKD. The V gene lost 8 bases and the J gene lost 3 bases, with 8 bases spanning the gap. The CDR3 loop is CAIGSSYEQYF. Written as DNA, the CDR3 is TGTGCCATCGGTTCAAGCTACGAGCAGTACTTC.

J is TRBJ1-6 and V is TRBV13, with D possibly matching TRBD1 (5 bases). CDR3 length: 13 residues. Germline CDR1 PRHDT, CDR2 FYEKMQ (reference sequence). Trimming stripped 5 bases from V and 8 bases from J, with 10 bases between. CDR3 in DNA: TGTGCCAGCAGCCTTGACAGAGATTCACCCCTCCACTTT. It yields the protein CASSLDRDSPLHF.

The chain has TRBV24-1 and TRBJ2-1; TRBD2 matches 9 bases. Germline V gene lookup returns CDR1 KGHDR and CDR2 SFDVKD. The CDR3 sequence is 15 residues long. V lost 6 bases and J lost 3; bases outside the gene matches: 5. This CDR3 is CATSRTSDHYNEQFF. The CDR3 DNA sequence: TGTGCCACCAGTAGGACTAGCGACCACTACAATGAGCAGTTCTTC.

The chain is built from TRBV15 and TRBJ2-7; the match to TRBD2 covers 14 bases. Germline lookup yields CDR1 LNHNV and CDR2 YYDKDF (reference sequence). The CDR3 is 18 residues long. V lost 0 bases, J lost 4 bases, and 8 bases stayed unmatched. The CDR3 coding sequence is TGTGCCACCAGCAGAGATAGGCCCGGGACTAGCGGGAGTTACGAGCAGTACTTC. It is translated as CATSRDRPGTSGSYEQYF.

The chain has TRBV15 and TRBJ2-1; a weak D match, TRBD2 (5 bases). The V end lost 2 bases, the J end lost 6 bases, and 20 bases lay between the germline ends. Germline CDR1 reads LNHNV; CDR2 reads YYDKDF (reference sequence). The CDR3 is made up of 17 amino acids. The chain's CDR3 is CATSRRLAGGAGNEQFF. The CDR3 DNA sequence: TGTGCCACCAGCAGAAGGCTCGCGGGTGGTGCAGGCAATGAGCAGTTCTTC.

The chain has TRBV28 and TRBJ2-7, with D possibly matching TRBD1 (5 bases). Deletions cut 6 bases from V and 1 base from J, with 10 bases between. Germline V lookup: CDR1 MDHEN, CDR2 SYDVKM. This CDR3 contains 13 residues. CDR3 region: CASSDDRSYEQYF. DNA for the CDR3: TGTGCCAGCAGCGATGACAGATCCTACGAGCAGTACTTC.

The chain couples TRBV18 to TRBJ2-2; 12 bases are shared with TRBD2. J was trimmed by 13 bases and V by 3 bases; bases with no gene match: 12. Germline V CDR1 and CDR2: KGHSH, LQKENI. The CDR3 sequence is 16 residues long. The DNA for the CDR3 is TGTGCCAGCTCACCGTTGGGACTAGCGGGCTACCAAGGGCTGTTTTTT. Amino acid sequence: CASSPLGLAGYQGLFF.

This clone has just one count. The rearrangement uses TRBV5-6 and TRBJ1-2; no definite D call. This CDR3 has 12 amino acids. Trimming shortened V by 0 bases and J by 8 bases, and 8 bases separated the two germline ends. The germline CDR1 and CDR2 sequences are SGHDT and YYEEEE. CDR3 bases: TGTGCCAGCAGCTTGGCCCCGGACGGCTACACCTTC. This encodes CASSLAPDGYTF.

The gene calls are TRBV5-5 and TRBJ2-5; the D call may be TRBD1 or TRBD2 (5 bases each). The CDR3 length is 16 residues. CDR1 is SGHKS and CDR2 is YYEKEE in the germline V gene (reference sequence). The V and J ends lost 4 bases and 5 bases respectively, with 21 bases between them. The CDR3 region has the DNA TGTGCCAGCAGCAAATATACCGGGACCTTTAGCGAGACCCAGTACTTC. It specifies CASSKYTGTFSETQYF.

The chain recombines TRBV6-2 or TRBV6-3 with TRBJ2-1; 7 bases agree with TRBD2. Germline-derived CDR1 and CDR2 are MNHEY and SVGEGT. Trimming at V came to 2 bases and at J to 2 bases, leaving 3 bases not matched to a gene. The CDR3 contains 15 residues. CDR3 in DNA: TGTGCCAGCAGTTACGACCTAGCGGCCTACAATGAGCAGTTCTTC. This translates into CASSYDLAAYNEQFF.

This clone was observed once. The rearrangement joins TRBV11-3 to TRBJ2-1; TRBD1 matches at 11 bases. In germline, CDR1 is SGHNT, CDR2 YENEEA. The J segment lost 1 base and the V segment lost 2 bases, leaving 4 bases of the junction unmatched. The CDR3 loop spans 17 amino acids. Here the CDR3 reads CASSLIGTGGSYNEQFF. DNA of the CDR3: TGTGCCAGCAGCTTAATTGGGACAGGGGGGTCCTACAATGAGCAGTTCTTC.

Written as DNA, the CDR3 is TGTGCCAGCAGCTTTACTAGCGGTACCTACAATGAGCAGTTCTTC. This sequence encodes CASSFTSGTYNEQFF. V gene TRBV5-4 combines with J gene TRBJ2-1; 8 nucleotides line up with TRBD2. The CDR3 covers 15 residues. The germline V gene has CDR1 SGHNT and CDR2 YYREEE (reference sequence). J was trimmed by 2 bases and V by 2 bases; bases with no gene match: 3.

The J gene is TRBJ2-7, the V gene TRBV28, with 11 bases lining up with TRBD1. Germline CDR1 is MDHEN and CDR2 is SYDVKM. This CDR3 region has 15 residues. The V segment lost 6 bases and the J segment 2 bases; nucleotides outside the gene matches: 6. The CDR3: CASRLGQGVTYEQYF. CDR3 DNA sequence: TGTGCCAGCAGGCTGGGACAGGGGGTAACCTACGAGCAGTACTTC.

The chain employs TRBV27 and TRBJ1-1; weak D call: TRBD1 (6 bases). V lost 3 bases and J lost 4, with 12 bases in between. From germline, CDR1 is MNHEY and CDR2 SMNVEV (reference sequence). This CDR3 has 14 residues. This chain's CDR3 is CASSFLPGATEAFF. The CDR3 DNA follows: TGTGCCAGCAGTTTCCTTCCGGGGGCCACTGAAGCTTTCTTT.

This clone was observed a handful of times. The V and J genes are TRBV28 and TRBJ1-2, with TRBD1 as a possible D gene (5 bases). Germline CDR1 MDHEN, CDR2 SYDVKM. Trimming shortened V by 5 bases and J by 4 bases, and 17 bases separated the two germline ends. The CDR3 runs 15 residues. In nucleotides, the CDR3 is TGTGCCAGCAGTGTGTTTGTGAGGGGCTTCTATGGCTACACCTTC. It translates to CASSVFVRGFYGYTF.

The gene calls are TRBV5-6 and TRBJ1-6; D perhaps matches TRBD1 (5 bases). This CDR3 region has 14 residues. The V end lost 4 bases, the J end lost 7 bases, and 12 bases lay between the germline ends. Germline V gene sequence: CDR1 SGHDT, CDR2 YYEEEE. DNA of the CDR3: TGTGCCAGCAGCGGGATACCAGGGAATTCACCCCTCCACTTT. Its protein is CASSGIPGNSPLHF.

The CDR3 is CASSLSSTGTDGYTF. The DNA for the CDR3 is TGTGCCAGCAGCCTAAGTAGCACTGGGACGGATGGCTACACCTTC. The chain couples TRBV7-3 to TRBJ1-2; D is perhaps TRBD1 (5 bases). V lost 5 bases, J lost 6 bases, and 19 bases lay in between. CDR3 length: 15 residues. Germline loops: CDR1 SGHTA, CDR2 FQGTGA.

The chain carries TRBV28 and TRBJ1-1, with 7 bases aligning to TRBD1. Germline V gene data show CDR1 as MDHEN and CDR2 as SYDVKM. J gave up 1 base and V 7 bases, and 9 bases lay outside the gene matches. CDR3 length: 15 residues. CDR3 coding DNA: TGTGCCAGCACCCTAGGGGACAGAGCGAACACTGAAGCTTTCTTT. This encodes CASTLGDRANTEAFF.

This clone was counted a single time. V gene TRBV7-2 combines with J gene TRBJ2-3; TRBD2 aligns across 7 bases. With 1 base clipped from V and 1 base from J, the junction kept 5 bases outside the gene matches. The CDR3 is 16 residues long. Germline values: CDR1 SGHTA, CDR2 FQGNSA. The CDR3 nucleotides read TGTGCCAGCAGCTTAGTTGGGAGGGTAGGCACAGATACGCAGTATTTT. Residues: CASSLVGRVGTDTQYF.

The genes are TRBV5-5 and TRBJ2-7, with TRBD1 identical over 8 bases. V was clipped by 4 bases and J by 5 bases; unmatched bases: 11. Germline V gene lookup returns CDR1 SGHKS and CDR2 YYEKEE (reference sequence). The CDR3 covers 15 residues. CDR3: CASSAWDQGANEQYF. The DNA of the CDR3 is TGTGCCAGCAGCGCCTGGGACCAGGGGGCGAACGAGCAGTACTTC.

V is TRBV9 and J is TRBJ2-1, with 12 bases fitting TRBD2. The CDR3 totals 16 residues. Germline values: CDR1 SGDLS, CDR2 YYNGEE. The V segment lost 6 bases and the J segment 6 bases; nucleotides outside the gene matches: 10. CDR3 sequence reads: CASMPSGRAESNEQFF. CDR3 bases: TGTGCCAGCATGCCTAGCGGGAGGGCCGAAAGCAATGAGCAGTTCTTC.

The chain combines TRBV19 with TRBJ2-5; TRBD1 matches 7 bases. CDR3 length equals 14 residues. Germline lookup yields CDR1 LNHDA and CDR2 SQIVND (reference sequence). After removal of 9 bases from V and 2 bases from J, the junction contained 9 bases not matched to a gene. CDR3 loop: CASRNKGQQETQYF. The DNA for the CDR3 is TGTGCCAGCCGGAATAAGGGACAGCAAGAGACCCAGTACTTC.

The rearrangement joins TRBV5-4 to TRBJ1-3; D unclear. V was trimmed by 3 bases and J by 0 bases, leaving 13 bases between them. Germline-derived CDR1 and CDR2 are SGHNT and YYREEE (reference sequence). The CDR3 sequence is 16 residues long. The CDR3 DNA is TGTGCCAGCAGCTCAAAAGAGTACAGCTCTGGAAACACCATATATTTT. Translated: CASSSKEYSSGNTIYF.

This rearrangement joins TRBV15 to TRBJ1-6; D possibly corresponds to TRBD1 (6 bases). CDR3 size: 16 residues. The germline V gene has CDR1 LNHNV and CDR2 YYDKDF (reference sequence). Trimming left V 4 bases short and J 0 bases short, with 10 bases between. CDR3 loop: CATSTDRSSYNSPLHF. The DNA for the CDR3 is TGTGCCACCAGCACCGACAGGAGCTCCTATAATTCACCCCTCCACTTT.

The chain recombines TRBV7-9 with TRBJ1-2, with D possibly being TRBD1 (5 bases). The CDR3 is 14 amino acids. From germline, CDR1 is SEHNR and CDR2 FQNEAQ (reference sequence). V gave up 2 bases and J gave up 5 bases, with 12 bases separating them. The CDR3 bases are TGTGCCAGCAGCTTACGCAGGGAGGGTTATGGCTACACCTTC. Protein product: CASSLRREGYGYTF.

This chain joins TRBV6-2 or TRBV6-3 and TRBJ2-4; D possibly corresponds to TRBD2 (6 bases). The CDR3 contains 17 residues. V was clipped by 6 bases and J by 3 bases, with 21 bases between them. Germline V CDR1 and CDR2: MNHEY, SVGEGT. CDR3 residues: CASSPDRGNMDKNIQYF. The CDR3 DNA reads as TGTGCCAGCAGCCCGGACCGGGGGAATATGGACAAAAACATTCAGTACTTC.

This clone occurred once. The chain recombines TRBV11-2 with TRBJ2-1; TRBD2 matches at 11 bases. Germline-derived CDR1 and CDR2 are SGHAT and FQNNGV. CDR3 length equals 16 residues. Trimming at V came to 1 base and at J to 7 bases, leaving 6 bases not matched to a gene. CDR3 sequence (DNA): TGTGCCAGCAGCTTAGTTAGCGGGAGGGCCGGGAATGAGCAGTTCTTC. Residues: CASSLVSGRAGNEQFF.

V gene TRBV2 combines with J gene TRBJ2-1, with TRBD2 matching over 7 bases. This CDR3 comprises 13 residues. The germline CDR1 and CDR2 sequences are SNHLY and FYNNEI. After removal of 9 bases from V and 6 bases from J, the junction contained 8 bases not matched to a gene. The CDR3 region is CARRGAGVNEQFF. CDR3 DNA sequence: TGTGCCAGAAGGGGCGCGGGGGTCAATGAGCAGTTCTTC.